These 28 T cell receptor beta chains were all obtained from the same sample, sequenced in a study of CD8 T cells in Susac syndrome. With random hexamers, reverse transcription was performed on about 0.45 to 1 ug of RNA. In TCRdb, the immunoSEQ multiplex PCR reads were re-called with MiXCR into one record per CDR3 protein. The sample consists of about 440,000 distinct CDR3 sequences, 75% to 90% of them appearing once. The source material was CD8+ T cells from PBMCs. These receptors were collected from a human donor with multiple sclerosis.

This chain uses TRBV20-1 with TRBJ2-7; 7 bases align to TRBD2. The CDR3 spans 15 residues. The trim removed 0 bases at V and 0 bases at J, leaving 5 bases unmatched. Germline V CDR1 and CDR2: DFQATT, SNEGSKA (reference sequence). CDR3: CSARDTSDSSYEQYF. The CDR3 DNA sequence: TGCAGTGCTAGAGACACTAGCGACAGCTCCTACGAGCAGTACTTC.

The chain recombines TRBV25-1 with TRBJ2-7; D unclear. Germline V gene lookup returns CDR1 MGHDK and CDR2 SYGVNS. CDR3 length: 14 amino acids. The V end lost 4 bases, the J end lost 1 base, and 11 bases lay between the germline ends. The DNA for the CDR3 is TGTGCCAGCAGTGCCGGTTCTCTATCCTACGAGCAGTACTTC. This codes for CASSAGSLSYEQYF.

The chain couples TRBV19 to TRBJ1-5; a weak D match, TRBD1 (5 bases). The germline V gene has CDR1 LNHDA and CDR2 SQIVND (reference sequence). The CDR3 runs 12 residues. Between the trimmed V and J ends, which lost 6 bases and 7 bases, there was a span of 10 bases. CDR3 residues: CASRQGGQPQHF. The CDR3 bases are TGTGCCAGTAGGCAGGGAGGGCAGCCCCAGCATTTT.

This clonotype was observed once. The J gene is TRBJ2-2, the V gene TRBV6-5; a weak D match, TRBD2 (6 bases). In germline, CDR1 is MNHEY, CDR2 SVGAGI. This CDR3 has 12 residues. Trimming took off 3 bases at V and 11 bases at J, with 10 bases between the two ends. This chain's CDR3 is CASSYTGGELFF. DNA for the CDR3: TGTGCCAGCAGTTATACCGGGGGAGAGCTGTTTTTT.

The chain combines TRBV20-1 with TRBJ1-1, with 8 bases that match TRBD1. The V and J ends lost 5 bases and 3 bases, in that order; junction bases with no gene match: 14. In germline, CDR1 is DFQATT, CDR2 SNEGSKA (reference sequence). This CDR3 is 16 amino acids long. The CDR3 coding sequence is TGCAGTGCTCCTCCGGGACAGGTAAATGGGGACACTGAAGCTTTCTTT. Translated: CSAPPGQVNGDTEAFF.

This chain joins TRBV4-1 and TRBJ1-2, with 7 positions matching TRBD1. V trimming: 4 bases; J trimming: 6 bases; junction bases outside the gene matches: 5. The CDR3 loop spans 13 amino acids. Germline CDR1 reads MGHRA; CDR2 reads YSYEKL. The CDR3 sequence: CASSRTGRDGYTF. As DNA, the CDR3 is TGCGCCAGCAGCCGGACAGGTCGCGATGGCTACACCTTC.

This rearrangement joins TRBV7-2 to TRBJ2-2, with 7 bases lining up with TRBD1. This CDR3 comprises 14 residues. From germline, CDR1 is SGHTA and CDR2 FQGNSA. Unmatched junction bases numbered 4, after V lost 5 bases and J lost 4 bases. CDR3 protein: CASSNTGVTGELFF. CDR3 DNA: TGTGCCAGCAGCAACACAGGGGTCACCGGGGAGCTGTTTTTT.

The chain links TRBV12-3 or TRBV12-4 to TRBJ1-2; the D is unclear. CDR3 length equals 15 residues. Trimming removed 2 bases from V and 2 bases from J, with 12 bases in between. For the CDR3, the DNA is TGTGCCAGCAGTTTATACACAGAAAGGAACTATGGCTACACCTTC. Translation gives CASSLYTERNYGYTF.

This clonotype occurred once. This chain joins TRBV7-6 and TRBJ2-7; D possibly corresponds to TRBD2 (5 bases). V lost 9 bases, J lost 4 bases, and 13 bases lay in between. Germline CDR1 SGHVS, CDR2 FNYEAQ. CDR3 size: 12 residues. The CDR3 here is CASGRNPYEQYF. As DNA, the CDR3 is TGTGCCAGTGGGAGAAATCCTTACGAGCAGTACTTC. Based on the CDR3 plus reference TRBV7-6 and TRBJ2-7, the full variable domain is GAGVSQSPRYKVTKRGQDVALRCDPISGHVSLYWYRQALGQGPEFLTYFNYEAQQDKSGLPNDRFSAERPEGSISTLTIQRTEQRDSAMYRCASGRNPYEQYFGPGTRLTVT.

The rearrangement links TRBV28 to TRBJ1-6; D is perhaps TRBD1 (5 bases). Per germline, CDR1 MDHEN and CDR2 SYDVKM. The CDR3 contains 15 residues. V dropped 3 bases and J dropped 13 bases, with 19 bases sitting between them. CDR3 bases: TGTGCCAGCAGTTTGGTGGGGGAGGCCCCGGGTCCCCTCCACTTT. It yields the protein CASSLVGEAPGPLHF.

A few counts support this clonotype. The chain couples TRBV6-1 to TRBJ2-7; D is unresolved. The germline V gene encodes CDR1 MNHNS and CDR2 SASEGT. Trimming stripped 6 bases from V and 3 bases from J, with 15 bases between. CDR3 size: 14 residues. The CDR3 bases are TGTGCCAGCAGCCGAGAGACACAGAACTACGAGCAGTACTTC. It encodes CASSRETQNYEQYF.

The genes are TRBV25-1 and TRBJ2-1, with TRBD1 as a possible D gene (6 bases). Germline V CDR1 and CDR2: MGHDK, SYGVNS. The V and J ends lost 0 bases and 2 bases respectively, with 11 bases between them. The CDR3 is made up of 16 amino acids. The CDR3 DNA is TGTGCCAGCAGTGAATATGAACAGGGCCCCTACAATGAGCAGTTCTTC. This sequence encodes CASSEYEQGPYNEQFF. Looking up the rest from reference TRBV25-1 and TRBJ2-1 gives the full variable domain: EADIYQTPRYLVIGTGKKITLECSQTMGHDKMYWYQQDPGMELHLIHYSYGVNSTEKGDLSSESTVSRIRTEHFPLTLESARPSHTSQYLCASSEYEQGPYNEQFFGPGTRLTVL.

V gene TRBV5-1 combines with J gene TRBJ2-7; D uncertain. Germline CDR1 is SGHRS and CDR2 is YFSETQ. This CDR3 region has 14 residues. Between the trimmed V and J ends, which lost 4 bases and 2 bases, there was a span of 13 bases. The CDR3 region is CASSGGGVAYEQYF. The CDR3 DNA reads TGCGCCAGCAGCGGCGGTGGCGTCGCCTACGAGCAGTACTTC.

The table lists this clonotype with a few counts. The chain links TRBV3-1 to TRBJ1-1; tentative D call: TRBD1 (6 bases). The V end was cut by 0 bases, the J end by 3 bases, with 11 bases between. The CDR3 has 15 amino acids. Germline CDR1 LGHDT, CDR2 YNNKEL (reference sequence). The CDR3 loop reads CASSQDAGADTEAFF. The CDR3 DNA reads as TGTGCCAGCAGCCAAGATGCAGGGGCCGACACTGAAGCTTTCTTT. The variable domain in full, completed from reference TRBV3-1 and TRBJ1-1, reads DTAVSQTPKYLVTQMGNDKSIKCEQNLGHDTMYWYKQDSKKFLKIMFSYNNKELIINETVPNRFSPKSPDKAHLNLHINSLELGDSAVYFCASSQDAGADTEAFFGQGTRLTVV.

V is TRBV6-1 and J is TRBJ2-4, with 10 nucleotides matching TRBD1. The trim removed 10 bases at V and 3 bases at J, leaving 6 bases unmatched. This CDR3 region has 14 residues. Per the germline V gene, CDR1 is MNHNS and CDR2 is SASEGT. CDR3 loop: CATGDRGYKNIQYF. CDR3 coding DNA: TGTGCCACGGGGGACAGGGGCTACAAAAACATTCAGTACTTC.

This clonotype has only one observation. The chain employs TRBV6-1 and TRBJ2-5, with 10 positions matching TRBD1. This CDR3 contains 17 residues. The V gene end was trimmed by 2 bases and the J gene end by 7 bases; junction bases not matched to a gene: 13. Germline loops: CDR1 MNHNS, CDR2 SASEGT. CDR3 sequence: CASSERWDRGPAVTQYF. Written as DNA, the CDR3 is TGTGCCAGCAGTGAACGTTGGGACAGGGGACCCGCCGTGACCCAGTACTTC.

The chain is built from TRBV5-6 and TRBJ2-5; D call uncertain. The ends were cut back, 0 bases at V and 5 bases at J, with 8 bases in the middle. CDR1 and CDR2 from the germline V gene are SGHDT and YYEEEE. This CDR3 comprises 13 residues. The CDR3 protein is CASSLAVEETQYF. For the CDR3, the DNA is TGTGCCAGCAGCTTGGCCGTCGAGGAGACCCAGTACTTC. Together with reference TRBV5-6 and TRBJ2-5, the CDR3 gives the full variable domain: DAGVTQSPTHLIKTRGQQVTLRCSPKSGHDTVSWYQQALGQGPQFIFQYYEEEERQRGNFPDRFSGHQFPNYSSELNVNALLLGDSALYLCASSLAVEETQYFGPGTRLLVL.

The chain carries TRBV6-6 and TRBJ2-1; TRBD1 might be the D (5 bases). The germline V gene has CDR1 MNHNY and CDR2 SVGAGI (reference sequence). With 3 bases removed from V and 1 base from J, the gap between germline ends came to 10 bases. CDR3 length: 15 amino acids. The CDR3 loop reads CASSYAAGSYNEQFF. CDR3 in DNA: TGTGCCAGCAGTTATGCGGCAGGGTCCTACAATGAGCAGTTCTTC.

The rearrangement uses TRBV7-6 and TRBJ2-7; D gene unclear. This CDR3 region has 14 residues. V was cut by 1 base and J by 5 bases, with 12 bases left in between. Germline lookup yields CDR1 SGHVS and CDR2 FNYEAQ. The CDR3 sequence: CASSLGYQTHEQYF. For the CDR3, the DNA is TGTGCCAGCAGCTTAGGTTACCAAACGCACGAGCAGTACTTC.

The rearrangement links TRBV19 to TRBJ1-1; no reliable D call. The CDR3 consists of 15 residues. Trimming pared 4 bases from V and 1 base from J, leaving 13 bases between. The germline V gene encodes CDR1 LNHDA and CDR2 SQIVND (reference sequence). The CDR3 nucleotides are TGTGCCAGTAGTACCTCCTTTCATCCGAACACTGAAGCTTTCTTT. As protein: CASSTSFHPNTEAFF.

The chain couples TRBV4-1 to TRBJ2-7; 8 bases align to TRBD2. This CDR3 is 15 amino acids long. In germline, CDR1 is MGHRA, CDR2 YSYEKL. V was pared by 4 bases and J by 2 bases, with 7 bases of the junction left unmatched. CDR3 loop: CASSRTTGLAYEQYF. The CDR3 bases are TGCGCCAGCAGCCGTACTACGGGACTAGCCTACGAGCAGTACTTC.

This chain joins TRBV11-3 and TRBJ2-1; D is ambiguous. CDR1 SGHNT and CDR2 YENEEA come from the germline V gene. The CDR3 runs to 15 residues. The germline V and J ends were trimmed by 5 bases and 10 bases, with 21 bases remaining between them. The CDR3 nucleotides read TGTGCCAGCAGCCCCATCCCGACTCTCCCGGAAGAGCAGTTCTTC. This gives the protein CASSPIPTLPEEQFF. Full variable domain (outside the CDR3, taken from reference TRBV11-3 and TRBJ2-1): EAGVVQSPRYKIIEKKQPVAFWCNPISGHNTLYWYLQNLGQGPELLIRYENEEAVDDSQLPKDRFSAERLKGVDSTLKIQPAELGDSAVYLCASSPIPTLPEEQFFGPGTRLTVL.

J is TRBJ2-1 and V is TRBV2; D unclear. Between the trimmed V and J ends, which lost 4 bases and 7 bases, there was a span of 8 bases. The germline gives CDR1 SNHLY, CDR2 FYNNEI. There are 12 residues in the CDR3. Here the CDR3 DNA reads TGTGCCAGCAGTGGTTCTGAGAATGAGCAGTTCTTC. It yields the protein CASSGSENEQFF.

The table lists this clonotype with a count of one. The gene calls are TRBV6-1 and TRBJ2-5; D might be TRBD2 (6 bases). The CDR3 contains 17 residues. V dropped 6 bases and J dropped 3 bases, with 23 bases sitting between them. In germline, CDR1 is MNHNS, CDR2 SASEGT. The CDR3 is CASSPPGGGGEKETQYF. The DNA for the CDR3 is TGTGCCAGCAGCCCCCCCGGGGGAGGCGGAGAAAAAGAGACCCAGTACTTC.

Turning to this clonotype: The junction shows a germline mismatch at one end, possibly a read error. The chain is built from TRBV6-6 and TRBJ2-7; 8 positions match TRBD2. Germline CDR1 and CDR2: MNHNY and SVGAGI (reference sequence). The CDR3 contains 14 residues. The CDR3 loop reads CASSYSMGGAGADF. The CDR3 bases are TGTGCCAGCAGTTACTCGATGGGAGGAGCGGGGGCGGACTTC.

V usage is TRBV7-9 and J usage is TRBJ2-2; 8 positions agree with TRBD1. The CDR3 runs 15 residues. Per the germline V gene, CDR1 is SEHNR and CDR2 is FQNEAQ (reference sequence). V gave up 4 bases and J gave up 6 bases; unmatched junction bases: 7. CDR3 coding DNA: TGTGCCAGCAGCTCAAGCCGGACAGGGTCCGGGGAGCTGTTTTTT. Encoded protein: CASSSSRTGSGELFF.

The V call is TRBV28, the J call TRBJ2-4; D unclear. The germline V gene has CDR1 MDHEN and CDR2 SYDVKM. The length of the CDR3 is 20 residues. The germline V and J ends were trimmed by 3 bases and 5 bases, with 29 bases remaining between them. The CDR3 region is CASSFWSYEVGLGSQNIQYF. The CDR3 DNA reads as TGTGCCAGCAGTTTTTGGAGTTATGAAGTTGGGCTCGGAAGTCAAAACATTCAGTACTTC.

V and J are TRBV12-3 or TRBV12-4 and TRBJ2-1; 7 positions agree with TRBD2. With 8 bases clipped from V and 11 bases from J, the junction kept 12 bases outside the gene matches. This CDR3 has 13 amino acids. CDR3 DNA sequence: TGTGCCAGCGGGGCGGGGGACCTAATGAAGCAGTTCTTC. Protein product: CASGAGDLMKQFF.